One T cell receptor beta chain is described in this entry. The data belong to a study of OX40 agonist ivuxolimab in advanced cancers. Study in general: While on treatment, patients had intravenous ivuxolimab at 0.01 to 10 mg/kg every 2 weeks.

The germline V gene encodes CDR1 LNHDA and CDR2 SQIVND (reference sequence). V gave up 9 bases and J gave up 0 bases; unmatched junction bases: 10. The length of the CDR3 is 15 residues. Sequencing was performed with immunoSEQ multiplex PCR; in TCRdb, only in-frame clones are kept and a portion is missing. The sample holds 70,000 to 80,000 clones, over 75% seen once. The chain combines TRBV19 with TRBJ2-5; TRBD2 aligns across 7 bases. This clonotype was obtained from an adult with an advanced solid tumor such as melanoma, head and neck, liver or kidney cancer. Sequenced here: CD4+ or CD8+ T cells sorted from blood, sampled in a trial of the OX40 agonist ivuxolimab. As DNA, the CDR3 is TGTGCCAGCACCGGCGGGAGTTCGGACCAAGAGACCCAGTACTTC. Protein sequence: CASTGGSSDQETQYF. Together with reference TRBV19 and TRBJ2-5, the CDR3 gives the full variable domain: DGGITQSPKYLFRKEGQNVTLSCEQNLNHDAMYWYRQDPGQGLRLIYYSQIVNDFQKGDIAEGYSVSREKKESFPLTVTSAQKNPTAFYLCASTGGSSDQETQYFGPGTRLLVL.